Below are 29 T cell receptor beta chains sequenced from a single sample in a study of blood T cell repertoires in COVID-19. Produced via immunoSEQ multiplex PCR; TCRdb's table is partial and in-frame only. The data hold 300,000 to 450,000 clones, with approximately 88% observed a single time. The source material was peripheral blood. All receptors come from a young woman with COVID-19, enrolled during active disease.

The CDR3 spells CASSVPRGGLNTGELFF. The DNA of the CDR3 is TGTGCCAGCAGCGTCCCACGGGGGGGACTAAACACCGGGGAGCTGTTTTTT. This rearrangement joins TRBV9 to TRBJ2-2; 8 nucleotides line up with TRBD2. The V and J ends lost 2 bases and 2 bases, in that order; junction bases with no gene match: 8. CDR1 and CDR2 (germline): SGDLS, YYNGEE. The CDR3 is 17 amino acids.

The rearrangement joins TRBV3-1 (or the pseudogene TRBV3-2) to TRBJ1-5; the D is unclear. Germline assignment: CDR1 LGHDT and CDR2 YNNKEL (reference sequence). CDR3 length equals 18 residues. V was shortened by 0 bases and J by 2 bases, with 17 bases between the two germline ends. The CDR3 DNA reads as TGTGCCAGCAGCCAAGATGGGCGCGGGATGGCGGGCAATCAGCCCCAGCATTTT. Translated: CASSQDGRGMAGNQPQHF.

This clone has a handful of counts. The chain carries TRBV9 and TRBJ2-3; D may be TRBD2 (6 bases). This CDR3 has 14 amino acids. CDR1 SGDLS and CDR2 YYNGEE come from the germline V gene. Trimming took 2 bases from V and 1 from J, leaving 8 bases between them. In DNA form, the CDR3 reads TGTGCCAGCAGCGTTAGCGGAGGCACAGATACGCAGTATTTT. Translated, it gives CASSVSGGTDTQYF.

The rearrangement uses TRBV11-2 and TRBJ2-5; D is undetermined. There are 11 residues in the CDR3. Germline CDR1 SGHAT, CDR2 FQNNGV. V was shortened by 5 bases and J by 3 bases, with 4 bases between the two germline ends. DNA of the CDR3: TGTGCCAGCAGCCCAAAAGAGACCCAGTACTTC. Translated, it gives CASSPKETQYF.

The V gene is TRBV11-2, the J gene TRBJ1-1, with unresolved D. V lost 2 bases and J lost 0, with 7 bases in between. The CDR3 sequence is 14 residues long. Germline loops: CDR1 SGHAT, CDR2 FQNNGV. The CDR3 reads CASSLLPMNTEAFF. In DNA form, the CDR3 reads TGTGCCAGCAGCTTACTTCCTATGAACACTGAAGCTTTCTTT.

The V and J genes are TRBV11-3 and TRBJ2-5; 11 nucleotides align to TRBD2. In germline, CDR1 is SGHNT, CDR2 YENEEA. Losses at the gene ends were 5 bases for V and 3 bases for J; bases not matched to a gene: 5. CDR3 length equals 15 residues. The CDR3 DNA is TGTGCCAGCAGCCGGGGACTAGCGGACGAAGAGACCCAGTACTTC. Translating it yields CASSRGLADEETQYF. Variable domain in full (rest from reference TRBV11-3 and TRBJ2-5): EAGVVQSPRYKIIEKKQPVAFWCNPISGHNTLYWYLQNLGQGPELLIRYENEEAVDDSQLPKDRFSAERLKGVDSTLKIQPAELGDSAVYLCASSRGLADEETQYFGPGTRLLVL.

CDR3 protein: CASSEGAQETQYF. DNA of the CDR3: TGCGCCAGCAGCGAGGGGGCACAAGAGACCCAGTACTTC. The chain couples TRBV5-1 to TRBJ2-5; 7 positions agree with TRBD1. Losses at the gene ends were 4 bases for V and 2 bases for J; bases not matched to a gene: 2. Germline V gene data show CDR1 as SGHRS and CDR2 as YFSETQ. CDR3 length: 13 amino acids.

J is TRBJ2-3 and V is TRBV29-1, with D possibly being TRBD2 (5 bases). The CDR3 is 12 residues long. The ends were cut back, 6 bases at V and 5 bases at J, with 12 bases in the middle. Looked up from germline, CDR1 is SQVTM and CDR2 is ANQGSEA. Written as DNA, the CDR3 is TGCAGCGTCTGGACTGTAGGAGATACGCAGTATTTT. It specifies CSVWTVGDTQYF.

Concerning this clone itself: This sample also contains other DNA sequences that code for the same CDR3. The CDR3, as DNA: TGTGCCAGCTCACCACCGTCAGGGGGAACTGAAGCTTTCTTT. It codes for CASSPPSGGTEAFF. The chain links TRBV18 to TRBJ1-1, with TRBD1 identical over 7 bases. Germline V gene lookup returns CDR1 KGHSH and CDR2 LQKENI. The CDR3 length is 14 residues. V trimming: 0 bases; J trimming: 5 bases; junction bases outside the gene matches: 3.

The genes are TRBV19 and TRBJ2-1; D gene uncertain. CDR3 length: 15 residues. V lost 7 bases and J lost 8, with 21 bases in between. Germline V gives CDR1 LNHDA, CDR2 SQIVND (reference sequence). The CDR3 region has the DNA TGTGCCAGTAAGGCGGCCGATCTTGAGTGGGATGAGCAGTTCTTC. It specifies CASKAADLEWDEQFF.

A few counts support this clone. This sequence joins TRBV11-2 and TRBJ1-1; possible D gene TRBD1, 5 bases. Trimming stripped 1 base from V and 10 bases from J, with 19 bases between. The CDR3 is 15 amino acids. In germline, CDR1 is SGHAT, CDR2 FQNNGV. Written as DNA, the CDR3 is TGTGCCAGCAGCTTAGGTCGATCAGCCCCAACAGGAGCTTTCTTT. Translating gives CASSLGRSAPTGAFF.

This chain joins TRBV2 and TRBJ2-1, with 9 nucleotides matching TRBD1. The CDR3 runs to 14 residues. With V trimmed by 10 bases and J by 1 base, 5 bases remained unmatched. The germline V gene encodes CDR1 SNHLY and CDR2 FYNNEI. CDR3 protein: CANRDRASYNEQFF. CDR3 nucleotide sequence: TGTGCCAACCGGGACAGGGCATCCTACAATGAGCAGTTCTTC.

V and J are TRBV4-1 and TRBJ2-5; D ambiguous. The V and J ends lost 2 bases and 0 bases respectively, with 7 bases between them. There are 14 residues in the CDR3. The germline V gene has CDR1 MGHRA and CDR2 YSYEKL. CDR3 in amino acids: CASSQQVYQETQYF. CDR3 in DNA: TGCGCCAGCAGCCAACAGGTTTACCAAGAGACCCAGTACTTC.

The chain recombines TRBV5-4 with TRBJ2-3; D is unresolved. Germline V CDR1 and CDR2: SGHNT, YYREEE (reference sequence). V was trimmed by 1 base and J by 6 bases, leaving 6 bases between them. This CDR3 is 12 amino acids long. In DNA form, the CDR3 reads TGTGCCAGCAGCTTGTTGGAGGATACGCAGTATTTT. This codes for CASSLLEDTQYF.

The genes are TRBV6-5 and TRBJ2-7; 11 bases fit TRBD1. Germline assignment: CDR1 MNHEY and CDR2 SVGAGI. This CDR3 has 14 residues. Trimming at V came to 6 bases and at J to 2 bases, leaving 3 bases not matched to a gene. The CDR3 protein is CASRSGQGAYEQYF. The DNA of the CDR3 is TGTGCCAGCAGATCGGGACAGGGGGCCTACGAGCAGTACTTC.

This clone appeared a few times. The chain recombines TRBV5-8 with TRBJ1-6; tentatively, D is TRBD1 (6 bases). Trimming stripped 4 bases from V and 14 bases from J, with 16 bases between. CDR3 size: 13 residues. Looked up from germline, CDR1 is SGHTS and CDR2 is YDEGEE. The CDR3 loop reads CASSTPQGLSLHF. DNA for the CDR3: TGTGCCAGCAGCACGCCACAGGGTCTGTCCCTCCACTTT.

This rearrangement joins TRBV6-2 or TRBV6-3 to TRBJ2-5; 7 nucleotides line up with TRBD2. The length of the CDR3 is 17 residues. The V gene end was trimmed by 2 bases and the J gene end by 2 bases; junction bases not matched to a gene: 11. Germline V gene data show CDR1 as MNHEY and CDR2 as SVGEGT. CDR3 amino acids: CASSYPTLGSGQETQYF. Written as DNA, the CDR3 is TGTGCCAGCAGTTACCCGACCCTTGGTAGCGGGCAAGAGACCCAGTACTTC.

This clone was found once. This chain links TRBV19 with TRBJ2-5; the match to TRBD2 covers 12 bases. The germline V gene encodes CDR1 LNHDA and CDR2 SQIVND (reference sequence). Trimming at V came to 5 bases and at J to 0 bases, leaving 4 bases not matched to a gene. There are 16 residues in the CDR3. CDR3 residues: CASSPGTSGYQETQYF. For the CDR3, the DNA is TGTGCCAGTAGTCCCGGGACTAGCGGGTACCAAGAGACCCAGTACTTC.

The CDR3 bases are TGCAGCGCCTCGACGGCGGGGGGATCCTACGAGCAGTACGTC. Protein sequence: CSASTAGGSYEQYV. V and J are TRBV29-1 and TRBJ2-7; 8 bases are a match to TRBD2. Per the germline V gene, CDR1 is SQVTM and CDR2 is ANQGSEA. With V trimmed by 7 bases and J by 1 base, 9 bases remained unmatched. The CDR3 loop spans 14 amino acids.

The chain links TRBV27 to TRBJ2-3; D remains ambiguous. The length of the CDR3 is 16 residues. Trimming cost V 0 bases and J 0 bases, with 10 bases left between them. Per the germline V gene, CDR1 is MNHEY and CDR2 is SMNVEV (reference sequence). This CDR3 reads CASSLSLGTSTDTQYF. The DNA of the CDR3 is TGTGCCAGCAGTTTATCTCTAGGCACTAGCACAGATACGCAGTATTTT.

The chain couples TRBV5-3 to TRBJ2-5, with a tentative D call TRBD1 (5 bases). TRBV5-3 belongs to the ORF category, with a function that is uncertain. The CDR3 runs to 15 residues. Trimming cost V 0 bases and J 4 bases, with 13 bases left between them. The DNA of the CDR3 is TGTGCCAGAAGCTTGGGCCAGGGCGGCTCAGAGACCCAGTACTTC. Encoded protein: CARSLGQGGSETQYF.

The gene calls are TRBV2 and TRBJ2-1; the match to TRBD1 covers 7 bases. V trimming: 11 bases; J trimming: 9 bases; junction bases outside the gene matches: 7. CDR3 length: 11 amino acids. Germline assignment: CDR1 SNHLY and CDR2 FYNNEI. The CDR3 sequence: CASTGVGEQFF. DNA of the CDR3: TGTGCCTCCACAGGGGTCGGTGAGCAGTTCTTC. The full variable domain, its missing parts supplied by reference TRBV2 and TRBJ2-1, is EPEVTQTPSHQVTQMGQEVILRCVPISNHLYFYWYRQILGQKVEFLVSFYNNEISEKSEIFDDQFSVERPDGSNFTLKIRSTKLEDSAMYFCASTGVGEQFFGPGTRLTVL.

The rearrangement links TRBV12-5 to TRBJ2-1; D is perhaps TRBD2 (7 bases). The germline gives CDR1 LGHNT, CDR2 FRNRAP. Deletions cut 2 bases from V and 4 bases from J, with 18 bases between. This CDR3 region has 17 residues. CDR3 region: CASGLSWGLAEYNEQFF. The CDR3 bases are TGTGCTAGTGGTTTGTCCTGGGGGCTAGCGGAGTACAATGAGCAGTTCTTC. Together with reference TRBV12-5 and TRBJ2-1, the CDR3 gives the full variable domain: DARVTQTPRHKVTEMGQEVTMRCQPILGHNTVFWYRQTMMQGLELLAYFRNRAPLDDSGMPKDRFSAEMPDATLATLKIQPSEPRDSAVYFCASGLSWGLAEYNEQFFGPGTRLTVL.

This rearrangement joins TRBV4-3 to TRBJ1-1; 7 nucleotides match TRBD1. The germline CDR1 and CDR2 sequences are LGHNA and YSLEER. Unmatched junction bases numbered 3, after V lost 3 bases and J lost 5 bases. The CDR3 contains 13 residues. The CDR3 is CASSQYRGTEAFF. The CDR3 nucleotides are TGCGCCAGCAGCCAGTACAGGGGAACTGAAGCTTTCTTT.

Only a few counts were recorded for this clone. The CDR3 nucleotides are TGTGCCAGCAGCCGATTAGCGGGGGACATGGTGGGATACAATGAGCAGTTCTTC. Translating it yields CASSRLAGDMVGYNEQFF. V and J are TRBV11-2 and TRBJ2-1; 9 nucleotides line up with TRBD2. Losses at the gene ends were 5 bases for V and 4 bases for J; bases not matched to a gene: 15. Germline lookup yields CDR1 SGHAT and CDR2 FQNNGV. The CDR3 runs to 18 residues.

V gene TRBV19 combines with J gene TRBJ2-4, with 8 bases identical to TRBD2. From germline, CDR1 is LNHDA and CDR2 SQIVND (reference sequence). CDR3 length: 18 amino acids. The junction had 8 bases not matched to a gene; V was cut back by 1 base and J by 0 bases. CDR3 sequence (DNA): TGTGCCAGTAGTATAGGCCCGGGCGGGGGGTTAGCCAAAAACATTCAGTACTTC. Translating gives CASSIGPGGGLAKNIQYF.

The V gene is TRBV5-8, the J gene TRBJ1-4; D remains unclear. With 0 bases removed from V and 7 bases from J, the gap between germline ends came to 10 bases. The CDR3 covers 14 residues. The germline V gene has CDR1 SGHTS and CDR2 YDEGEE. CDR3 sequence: CASSLDVRGEKLFF. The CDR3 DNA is TGTGCCAGCAGCTTGGACGTTCGAGGTGAAAAACTGTTTTTT.

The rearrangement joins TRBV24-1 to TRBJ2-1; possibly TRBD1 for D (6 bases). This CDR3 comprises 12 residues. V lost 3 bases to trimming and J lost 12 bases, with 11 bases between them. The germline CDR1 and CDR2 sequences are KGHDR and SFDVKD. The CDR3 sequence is CATSDGPGVQFF. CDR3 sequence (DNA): TGTGCCACCAGTGATGGGCCAGGGGTGCAGTTCTTC.

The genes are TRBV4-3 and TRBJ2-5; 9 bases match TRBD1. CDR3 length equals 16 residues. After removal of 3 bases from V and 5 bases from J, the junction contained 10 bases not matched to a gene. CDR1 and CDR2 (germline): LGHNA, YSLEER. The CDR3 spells CASSQGKQGAVETQYF. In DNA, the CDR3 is TGCGCCAGCAGCCAGGGGAAACAGGGGGCAGTTGAGACCCAGTACTTC.